This record looks at one T cell receptor (beta chain) sequence and its context. Source study methods: Estimation of nucleated cell counts was performed using reference gene primer amplification. Sequencing was performed with immunoSEQ multiplex PCR; in TCRdb, only in-frame clones are kept and a portion is missing. That table gives V, J and clone size, and the DNA gave D and trimming. Among about 200,000 clones listed, 86% were seen once. The data were obtained in a study of blood T cell repertoires in COVID-19. The CDR3 extends over 17 amino acids. With 0 bases clipped from V and 4 bases from J, the junction kept 6 bases outside the gene matches. The germline V gene has CDR1 LNHNV and CDR2 YYDKDF (reference sequence).

This chain uses TRBV15 with TRBJ2-2; 9 nucleotides align to TRBD2. The TCR comes from a woman aged 65 to 85 with acute or convalescent COVID-19. The sample taken for sequencing was peripheral blood. CDR3: CATSREGLAGTTGELFF. CDR3 DNA sequence: TGTGCCACCAGCAGAGAGGGGCTAGCGGGAACCACCGGGGAGCTGTTTTTT.